The clone carrying this TCR beta chain was counted a single time. This entry is derived from a study of cytomegalovirus exposure and HLA in healthy donors. Use of 60 Vbeta and 13 Jbeta primers characterized the PCR. Assay: immunoSEQ multiplex PCR; the TCRdb copy retains only in-frame clones and omits some. The top ten hold approximately 2.3% of the sample, which has 110,000 to 150,000 clones, about 71% seen once. This CDR3 has 14 residues. V was cut by 3 bases and J by 5 bases, with 14 bases left in between. CDR1 and CDR2 from the germline V gene are SGDLS and YYNGEE. This TCR derives from a woman aged 60-75 years in good health and CMV-seropositive. The V and J genes are TRBV9 and TRBJ2-5; D may be TRBD2 (6 bases). Input material: PBMCs. The CDR3: CASSARGTQETQYF. In nucleotides, the CDR3 is TGTGCCAGCAGCGCCCGCGGGACCCAGGAGACCCAGTACTTC.